This record concerns one T cell receptor beta chain sequence. Its antigen is as yet unknown. The sample originates from a study of T cell clusters in autoimmune cytopenias. The study's findings and limits: Primary autoimmune cytopenia patients seemingly lacked the physiological T cell clusters found in healthy donors. TRB repertoire shifts in secondary cytopenia and chronic lymphocytic leukemia mostly reflected lymphoma, not autoimmunity.

TRB was amplified by touch-down multiplex PCR, primer pools A and B combined. TCRdb re-analyzed the multiplex PCR reads; it lists each CDR3 protein once, without DNA. The sample's table shows several thousand distinct CDR3 sequences. Each sample's input was 200 to 300 ng genomic DNA, some 34,000 genome equivalents. This same sample was also part of a study on T cell repertoires in aging, cancer and after chemotherapy. From that paper: Some 9.4 million TCR reads made up the full dataset. In healthy donors, age-related TCR diversity loss mainly reflected lost richness.

The source of this sequence is a human donor in good health. Sample: peripheral blood.

CDR3 amino acids: CASIGAAGNTIYF. The chain has TRBV19 and TRBJ1-3; no DNA is available, so the TRBD1 call from TCRdb remains unchecked. The CDR3 sequence is 13 residues long. Germline V gene sequence: CDR1 LNHDA, CDR2 SQIVND (reference sequence). Full variable domain (missing parts from reference TRBV19 and TRBJ1-3): DGGITQSPKYLFRKEGQNVTLSCEQNLNHDAMYWYRQDPGQGLRLIYYSQIVNDFQKGDIAEGYSVSREKKESFPLTVTSAQKNPTAFYLCASIGAAGNTIYFGEGSWLTVV.